Listed below are T cell receptor beta chains from one sample, sequenced in a study of T cells of healthy individuals. TCRdb called the 5' RACE reads again in MiXCR, with one record for every CDR3 protein. The profile covers around 100,000 distinct CDR3 sequences, with roughly a sixth appearing a single time and under 7.5% taken by the ten largest. These receptors came from a human donor in good health. Each CDR3 is given with its conserved first and last residue. A D gene is named only where the DNA matches it firmly. Part of the rows lack a size; the others show once, few, many or a class for expanded clones.

CASREGREGYTF,TGTGCCAGCAGAGAAGGGAGAGAGGGCTACACCTTC,TRBJ1-2,-,TRBV7-2,-
CASRGQGGAFGKLFF,TGTGCCAGCAGGGGACAGGGTGGAGCTTTTGGGAAACTGTTTTTT,TRBJ1-4,TRBD1,TRBV7-2,-
CASSLVTENTEAFF,TGCGCCAGCAGCTTGGTGACAGAAAACACTGAAGCTTTCTTT,TRBJ1-1,-,TRBV5-1,-
CASTLRPGWSQETQYF,TGTGCCAGCACCTTACGACCTGGTTGGAGCCAAGAGACCCAGTACTTC,TRBJ2-5,-,TRBV2,many
CASSQSPLEQYF,TGTGCCAGCAGCCAGAGTCCCCTCGAGCAGTACTTC,TRBJ2-7,-,TRBV13,-
CSARGADNYGYTF,TGCAGCGCCCGGGGGGCGGATAACTATGGCTACACCTTC,TRBJ1-2,-,TRBV29-1,few
CASSYSGTSYNEQFF,TGTGCCAGCAGTTACTCCGGGACTTCTTACAATGAGCAGTTCTTC,TRBJ2-1,-,TRBV6-6,few
CASSYFGGRADNEQFF,TGTGCCAGCAGTTACTTCGGCGGGAGGGCCGACAATGAGCAGTTCTTC,TRBJ2-1,TRBD2,TRBV6-2/TRBV6-3,-
CASSRGQGGNEQFF,TGTGCCAGCAGCCGAGGACAGGGAGGCAATGAGCAGTTCTTC,TRBJ2-1,TRBD1,TRBV7-3,few
CSAREGQGNYGYTF,TGCAGTGCTAGAGAGGGACAGGGGAACTATGGCTACACCTTC,TRBJ1-2,TRBD1,TRBV20-1,-
CASTRDSITEAFF,TGTGCCAGCACCCGGGACAGTATCACTGAAGCTTTCTTT,TRBJ1-1,TRBD1,TRBV28,-
CASSLRGAPSNTIYF,TGTGCCAGCAGTTTACGGGGGGCCCCATCGAACACCATATATTTT,TRBJ1-3,-,TRBV12-3/TRBV12-4,few
CASSVDGNTEAFF,TGTGCCAGCAGTGTCGACGGGAACACTGAAGCTTTCTTT,TRBJ1-1,-,TRBV27,few
CASSLGVSSPLHF,TGTGCCAGCAGCTTGGGGGTGAGCTCACCCCTCCACTTT,TRBJ1-6,-,TRBV5-6,-
CASSFRQGNIGANVLTF,TGTGCCAGCAGTTTTCGCCAGGGTAATATTGGGGCCAACGTCCTGACTTTC,TRBJ2-6,-,TRBV12-3/TRBV12-4,few
CASSRAGQGTDTQYF,TGTGCCAGCTCTCGCGCGGGACAGGGGACAGATACGCAGTATTTT,TRBJ2-3,TRBD1,TRBV25-1,-
CASSISYDSGGYTF,TGTGCCAGCAGCATCTCCTACGACAGCGGCGGCTACACCTTC,TRBJ1-2,-,TRBV5-5,few
CASSGGLSTDTQYF,TGTGCCAGTAGCGGGGGGCTCAGCACAGATACGCAGTATTTT,TRBJ2-3,-,TRBV19,-
CASSLALYGSTGNEQFF,TGCGCCAGCAGCTTGGCCTTGTACGGGAGTACAGGCAATGAGCAGTTCTTC,TRBJ2-1,-,TRBV5-1,-
CASSHPSRGGNEQFF,TGTGCCAGCAGCCATCCAAGCCGGGGGGGAAATGAGCAGTTCTTC,TRBJ2-1,TRBD2,TRBV4-2,many
CSVERENTGELFF,TGCAGTGTCGAGCGGGAGAACACCGGGGAGCTGTTTTTT,TRBJ2-2,TRBD2,TRBV20-1,many
CASSQGLLLGEQYF,TGTGCCAGCAGCCAAGGTCTCCTTCTGGGGGAGCAGTACTTC,TRBJ2-7,-,TRBV3-1,-
CASYGQGFDGYTF,TGTGCCAGCTACGGACAGGGCTTTGATGGCTACACCTTC,TRBJ1-2,TRBD1,TRBV12-3/TRBV12-4,few
CASSWDGRRKSYEQYF,TGTGCCAGCAGCTGGGACGGACGCCGTAAATCCTACGAGCAGTACTTC,TRBJ2-7,-,TRBV7-2,-
CASSHPQVTHEQYF,TGTGCCAGCAGCCACCCTCAAGTAACACACGAGCAGTACTTC,TRBJ2-7,-,TRBV12-3/TRBV12-4,-
CASSLHRVTGELFF,TGCGCCAGCAGCTTACACAGGGTTACCGGGGAGCTGTTTTTT,TRBJ2-2,-,TRBV5-1,-
CSIGGPSYEQYF,TGCAGCATTGGTGGGCCGTCCTACGAGCAGTACTTC,TRBJ2-7,-,TRBV29-1,few
CASSPRTGYSYEQYF,TGTGCCAGCAGTCCCCGGACAGGCTACTCCTACGAGCAGTACTTC,TRBJ2-7,TRBD1,TRBV28,-
CSARGGQVRETQYF,TGCAGTGCTAGAGGGGGGCAGGTCCGAGAGACCCAGTACTTC,TRBJ2-5,-,TRBV20-1,-
CASSGSETGELFF,TGTGCCAGCAGTGGATCAGAAACCGGGGAGCTGTTTTTT,TRBJ2-2,-,TRBV6-4,many
CSVELDGRRYTF,TGCAGCGTCGAACTCGACGGAAGACGCTACACCTTC,TRBJ1-2,-,TRBV29-1,many
CASSPWTNGEQYF,TGTGCCAGCAGCCCATGGACAAATGGCGAGCAGTACTTC,TRBJ2-7,-,TRBV5-7,-
CASSLWPSGRNNEQFF,TGTGCCAGCAGCTTATGGCCTAGCGGGAGAAATAATGAGCAGTTCTTC,TRBJ2-1,TRBD2,TRBV5-4,-
CASSLATPPSGYTF,TGCGCCAGCAGCTTGGCGACTCCGCCCAGTGGCTACACCTTC,TRBJ1-2,-,TRBV5-1,many
CSVYRGDTQYF,TGCAGTGTATACAGGGGTGATACGCAGTATTTT,TRBJ2-3,TRBD1,TRBV20-1,few
CASSLGSWKLTDTQYF,TGTGCCAGCAGCTTAGGCAGTTGGAAGCTCACAGATACGCAGTATTTT,TRBJ2-3,-,TRBV13,many
CASSGNEQFF,TGCGCCAGCAGCGGAAATGAGCAGTTCTTC,TRBJ2-1,-,TRBV5-1,once
CASSREYGYEQYF,TGTGCCAGCAGCCGGGAATATGGCTACGAGCAGTACTTC,TRBJ2-7,-,TRBV6-5,many
CASSRREVYSPLHF,TGTGCCAGCAGTCGACGGGAGGTTTATTCACCCCTCCACTTT,TRBJ1-6,-,TRBV12-3/TRBV12-4,-
CASSLGLAGVSSYEQYF,TGTGCCAGCAGCTTGGGACTAGCGGGGGTGAGCTCCTACGAGCAGTACTTC,TRBJ2-7,TRBD2,TRBV3-1,-
CASKEASATSYNEQFF,TGTGCCAGTAAGGAGGCTAGCGCTACCTCCTACAATGAGCAGTTCTTC,TRBJ2-1,-,TRBV19,-
CASSLDRSGYTF,TGTGCCAGCAGCTTGGACCGGAGCGGCTACACCTTC,TRBJ1-2,-,TRBV5-6,-
CASSWVAGDGELFF,TGTGCCAGTAGTTGGGTAGCGGGAGACGGGGAGCTGTTTTTT,TRBJ2-2,TRBD2,TRBV19,few
CSVEGVTGLGYTF,TGCAGCGTTGAAGGAGTGACAGGGCTTGGCTACACCTTC,TRBJ1-2,TRBD1,TRBV29-1,few
CASSPRTLSSYNSPLHF,TGTGCCAGCTCACCCCGGACATTGAGCTCCTATAATTCACCCCTCCACTTT,TRBJ1-6,-,TRBV18,few
CAVRGQGRNTEAFF,TGTGCCGTCAGGGGGCAGGGTCGGAACACTGAAGCTTTCTTT,TRBJ1-1,TRBD1,TRBV10-3,many
CASRVFPGGKETQYF,TGTGCCAGCAGGGTATTCCCGGGGGGGAAAGAGACCCAGTACTTC,TRBJ2-5,TRBD2,TRBV11-2,few
CASSPSGNSGNTIYF,TGTGCCAGCTCACCATCGGGCAACTCTGGAAACACCATATATTTT,TRBJ1-3,-,TRBV18,-
CASSLPSGRASDTQYF,TGTGCCAGCAGCTTACCGTCCGGGAGGGCCTCAGATACGCAGTATTTT,TRBJ2-3,TRBD2,TRBV7-9,-
CSVEDWGDRGMPDTQYF,TGCAGCGTTGAAGATTGGGGCGATCGGGGAATGCCAGATACGCAGTATTTT,TRBJ2-3,-,TRBV29-1,many
CASSRLSIAGGRNNEQFF,TGTGCCAGCAGTCGCCTAAGCATAGCGGGAGGTCGGAACAATGAGCAGTTCTTC,TRBJ2-1,TRBD2,TRBV6-2/TRBV6-3,once
CASCGGVAGGFPYSNQPQHF,TGTGCCAGCTGTGGCGGTGTGGCAGGGGGCTTTCCTTATAGCAATCAGCCCCAGCATTTT,TRBJ1-5,TRBD1,TRBV6-1,few
CASSGGTGDQPQHF,TGTGCCAGCAGTGGAGGGACAGGGGATCAGCCCCAGCATTTT,TRBJ1-5,TRBD1,TRBV2,-